This is a list of T cell receptor beta chains from one sample in a study of post-analysis software for immune sequencing data. TCRdb reanalysed the PCR reads using MiXCR and keeps one entry per CDR3 protein. The table includes about 430,000 distinct CDR3 sequences, 30% to 40% detected once. The specimen was blood. Receptors were obtained from a girl aged 2 to 9 with multiple sclerosis. The CDR3 runs from the conserved cysteine through the conserved F or W. A D gene is named only where the DNA matches it firmly. Some rows have no size entry. The others give once, few or many, or a class for an expanded clone.

j_call | clone_size | d_call | v_call | cdr3_aa | cdr3_nt
TRBJ1-1 | NA | NA | TRBV7-2 | CASRSVGVRGTEAFF | TGTGCCAGCAGATCCGTGGGGGTAAGGGGGACTGAAGCTTTCTTT
TRBJ2-1 | NA | TRBD1 | TRBV20-1 | CSAPTGGLYNEQFF | TGCAGTGCCCCGACAGGGGGCCTCTACAATGAGCAGTTCTTC
TRBJ2-7 | few | TRBD2 | TRBV6-4 | CASSHREGYEQYF | TGTGCCAGCAGCCACCGGGAGGGCTACGAGCAGTACTTC
TRBJ2-7 | NA | NA | TRBV4-3 | CASSQGLVGWDEQYF | TGCGCCAGCAGCCAAGGCCTAGTGGGATGGGACGAGCAGTACTTC
TRBJ1-5 | NA | NA | TRBV20-1 | CSAYRGGDQPQHF | TGCAGTGCTTATCGGGGGGGCGATCAGCCCCAGCATTTT
TRBJ2-1 | NA | NA | TRBV3-1 | CASSQLTNGQFF | TGTGCCAGCAGCCAGCTAACAAATGGGCAGTTCTTC
TRBJ2-5 | NA | NA | TRBV20-1 | CSAPGPLRETQYF | TGCAGTGCCCCGGGACCGCTCAGGGAGACCCAGTACTTC
TRBJ1-5 | NA | NA | TRBV12-3/TRBV12-4 | CASSYQPQHF | TGTGCCAGCAGTTATCAGCCCCAGCATTTT
TRBJ1-2 | few | TRBD1 | TRBV2 | CASSEAQRDRNYGYTF | TGTGCCAGCAGTGAAGCGCAGAGGGACAGGAACTATGGCTACACCTTC
TRBJ2-7 | NA | TRBD1 | TRBV20-1 | CSALRDRVSCEQYF | TGCAGTGCCCTCCGGGACAGGGTATCCTGCGAGCAGTACTTC
TRBJ1-1 | once | NA | TRBV27 | CASSFGGHSTEAFF | TGTGCCAGCAGTTTCGGGGGGCATAGCACTGAAGCTTTCTTT
TRBJ2-3 | few | NA | TRBV29-1 | CSALARITDTQYF | TGCAGCGCTCTAGCGCGAATCACAGATACGCAGTATTTT
TRBJ2-3 | few | NA | TRBV5-6 | CASSWGSTLHTDTQYF | TGTGCCAGCAGCTGGGGCTCTACACTACACACAGATACGCAGTATTTT
TRBJ1-1 | NA | NA | TRBV20-1 | CSAEREDTEAFF | TGCAGTGCTGAGCGTGAAGACACTGAAGCTTTCTTT
TRBJ2-7 | NA | TRBD2 | TRBV12-3/TRBV12-4 | CASSLSVGTSDEQYF | TGTGCCAGCAGTTTATCGGTAGGGACTAGCGACGAGCAGTACTTC
TRBJ2-3 | NA | TRBD2 | TRBV20-1 | CSAWDSGTFATQYF | TGCAGTGCTTGGGATAGCGGGACCTTTGCTACGCAGTATTTT
TRBJ2-1 | many | NA | TRBV3-1 | CASSQGYYNEQFF | TGTGCCAGCAGCCAAGGGTACTATAATGAGCAGTTCTTC
TRBJ1-2 | NA | NA | TRBV9 | CASSVVPSGGSEGYTF | TGTGCCAGCAGCGTAGTCCCTTCGGGCGGGAGTGAAGGCTACACCTTC
TRBJ2-7 | NA | TRBD1 | TRBV7-2 | CASSPHLGTGVYEQYF | TGTGCCAGCAGCCCGCACTTAGGGACAGGGGTCTACGAGCAGTACTTC
TRBJ2-3 | NA | NA | TRBV29-1 | CSVRTPDTQYF | TGCAGCGTACGGACCCCAGATACGCAGTATTTT
TRBJ1-5 | NA | NA | TRBV30 | CAWSTGRGGNQPQHF | TGTGCCTGGAGTACCGGGAGAGGGGGCAATCAGCCCCAGCATTTT
TRBJ1-2 | few | NA | TRBV28 | CASSLSGAVKGYGYTF | TGTGCCAGCAGTTTATCTGGGGCGGTAAAGGGTTATGGCTACACCTTC
TRBJ1-6 | NA | NA | TRBV27 | CASSWKQGRSYNSPLHF | TGTGCCAGCAGTTGGAAACAGGGCCGCTCCTATAATTCACCCCTCCACTTT
TRBJ2-1 | few | NA | TRBV20-1 | CSASPFPGPHVSYNEQFF | TGCAGTGCTAGTCCTTTTCCGGGACCCCACGTCTCCTACAATGAGCAGTTCTTC
TRBJ2-1 | few | TRBD2 | TRBV3-1 | CASSLTTGLPVLEQFF | TGTGCCAGCAGCCTAACCACGGGACTACCCGTGTTGGAGCAGTTCTTC
TRBJ2-1 | few | NA | TRBV7-2 | CASSLERGSYNEQFF | TGTGCCAGCAGCTTAGAACGGGGTTCGTACAATGAGCAGTTCTTC
TRBJ2-7 | few | NA | TRBV27 | CASSLTSQDEQYF | TGTGCCAGCAGTTTAACCTCGCAAGACGAGCAGTACTTC
TRBJ1-4 | few | NA | TRBV4-3 | CASSRESLPGEKLFF | TGCGCCAGCAGCAGAGAATCCCTACCTGGTGAAAAACTGTTTTTT
TRBJ1-6 | NA | NA | TRBV11-2 | CASSRRRDPYNSPLHF | TGTGCCAGCAGCCGGCGGAGGGACCCATATAATTCACCCCTCCACTTT
TRBJ2-1 | few | TRBD2 | TRBV5-1 | CASIGLAGEGAYNEQFF | TGCGCCAGCATCGGACTAGCGGGAGAGGGCGCCTACAATGAGCAGTTCTTC
TRBJ2-7 | NA | NA | TRBV24-1 | CATSEGSSYEQYF | TGTGCCACCAGTGAAGGGTCTTCCTACGAGCAGTACTTC
TRBJ2-7 | few | TRBD1 | TRBV6-5 | CASSPWGQGNEQYF | TGTGCCAGCAGCCCATGGGGACAGGGGAACGAGCAGTACTTC
TRBJ2-1 | few | NA | TRBV5-1 | CASSVTPSVSSYNEQFF | TGCGCCAGCAGCGTCACTCCTAGCGTTAGCTCCTACAATGAGCAGTTCTTC
TRBJ2-7 | NA | TRBD1 | TRBV6-5 | CASSYGTGIEQYF | TGTGCCAGCAGTTACGGGACAGGGATCGAGCAGTACTTC
TRBJ1-5 | NA | NA | TRBV2 | CASSEEVTGKQPQHF | TGTGCCAGCAGTGAGGAGGTTACAGGGAAACAGCCCCAGCATTTT
TRBJ2-4 | NA | TRBD1 | TRBV5-6 | CATSDRERQNIQYF | TGTGCCACCTCGGACAGGGAGCGTCAGAACATTCAGTACTTC
TRBJ2-1 | few | NA | TRBV12-5 | CASGLVVSMYGSYNEQFF | TGTGCTAGTGGTTTGGTGGTGAGTATGTATGGCTCCTACAATGAGCAGTTCTTC
TRBJ1-2 | NA | NA | TRBV25-1 | CASNPAGGDSNYGYTF | TGTGCCAGCAACCCGGCTGGGGGCGACTCTAACTATGGCTACACCTTC
TRBJ2-7 | few | TRBD2 | TRBV20-1 | CSASPGLAGGPSYEQYF | TGCAGTGCTAGTCCAGGACTAGCGGGAGGTCCTTCCTACGAGCAGTACTTC
TRBJ2-1 | NA | TRBD1 | TRBV20-1 | CSARRTGAPSYNEQFF | TGCAGTGCTAGGCGGACAGGGGCTCCTTCCTACAATGAGCAGTTCTTC